The T cell receptor beta chain under discussion was sequenced for a study of beta chain features in type 1 diabetes. Overall study findings and caveats: When VDJ junctions were examined, type 1 diabetes patients showed fewer insertions and more deletions. PCR, the amplification step, might favor shorter templates, equally in patients and controls.

Isolated RNA was reverse transcribed in full, so expressed TCRB transcripts were sequenced. Sequenced by immunoSEQ multiplex PCR; TCRdb stores in-frame clones only, minus some. The sample holds about 200,000 clones; approximately 11% are singletons and the top ten take 1% to 1.5%. This clone has more than one count but fewer than ten. Its antigen is as yet unknown. Germline lookup yields CDR1 SGHAT and CDR2 FQDESV (reference sequence). The ends lost 4 bases at V and 4 bases at J; junction bases unmatched: 6. The CDR3 loop spans 15 amino acids. The chain couples TRBV11-1 to TRBJ2-2, with 7 bases matching TRBD1. Sequencing was carried out using central memory CD4+ T cells from blood. This TCR was sampled from a man aged 18 to 29 in good health. The CDR3 nucleotides read TGTGCCAGCAGCTCGTCGACAGGGCTCACCGGGGAGCTGTTTTTT. Protein: CASSSSTGLTGELFF.